Following are 30 T cell receptor beta chains from one sample sequenced in a study of T cells in Graves' hyperthyroidism and ophthalmopathy. RNA transcripts yielded amplified TCR beta CDR3 regions. When the TCR CDR3 underwent first-round RT-PCR, the HTBI primer set was used. TCRdb processed the multiplex PCR reads anew with MiXCR; each CDR3 protein has one entry. The sample holds 600,000 to 800,000 distinct CDR3 sequences, under 45% seen once. The sample comprised blood. These receptors came from a woman in her forties with Graves' hyperthyroidism.

The sample holds a few counts of this clonotype. The rearrangement uses TRBV19 and TRBJ1-2; D may be TRBD1 (6 bases). V was pared by 10 bases and J by 8 bases, with 14 bases between. The CDR3 loop spans 11 amino acids. Germline V gives CDR1 LNHDA, CDR2 SQIVND (reference sequence). The CDR3 is CATTTGSGYTF. CDR3 bases: TGTGCCACTACGACAGGTAGCGGCTACACCTTC. Drawing the rest from reference TRBV19 and TRBJ1-2, the complete variable domain is DGGITQSPKYLFRKEGQNVTLSCEQNLNHDAMYWYRQDPGQGLRLIYYSQIVNDFQKGDIAEGYSVSREKKESFPLTVTSAQKNPTAFYLCATTTGSGYTFGSGTRLTVV.

This clonotype was picked up many times. J is TRBJ1-1 and V is TRBV20-1; tentative D call: TRBD1 (6 bases). Germline-derived CDR1 and CDR2 are DFQATT and SNEGSKA (reference sequence). CDR3 size: 13 residues. The CDR3 DNA reads as TGCAGCGGGAGGGACATCTGGGACACTGAAGCTTTCTTT. It translates to CSGRDIWDTEAFF.

V and J are TRBV12-3 or TRBV12-4 and TRBJ1-1, with no clear D. V was trimmed by 2 bases and J by 7 bases, leaving 17 bases between them. The CDR3 runs 15 residues. In nucleotides, the CDR3 is TGTGCCAGCAGTTTATGGGTCCGGTCGGGGATTGAAGCTTTCTTT. It is translated as CASSLWVRSGIEAFF.

The chain joins TRBV20-1 to TRBJ2-7; D could derive from TRBD1 or TRBD2 (5 bases each). The V and J ends lost 4 bases and 4 bases respectively, with 11 bases between them. Germline V gene data show CDR1 as DFQATT and CDR2 as SNEGSKA (reference sequence). The CDR3 has 12 residues. CDR3 nucleotide sequence: TGCAGTGCTATGGGGGTCCAATACGAGCAGTACTTC. Protein: CSAMGVQYEQYF.

Ten or more counts support this clonotype. The chain couples TRBV24-1 to TRBJ1-2; 8 bases align to TRBD1. Germline loops: CDR1 KGHDR, CDR2 SFDVKD. The CDR3 runs to 15 residues. V lost 4 bases and J lost 4; bases outside the gene matches: 7. The CDR3 sequence is CATSDPKTGAYGYTF. Here the CDR3 DNA reads TGTGCCACCAGTGACCCAAAGACAGGGGCCTATGGCTACACCTTC.

This clonotype was seen a few times. The rearrangement links TRBV4-3 to TRBJ1-4; 8 bases are shared with TRBD1. With V trimmed by 0 bases and J by 7 bases, 4 bases remained unmatched. The germline V gene has CDR1 LGHNA and CDR2 YSLEER. CDR3 size: 15 residues. The CDR3 region has the DNA TGCGCCAGCAGCCAAGACCAGGGGGCCTTTGAAAAACTGTTTTTT. Translation: CASSQDQGAFEKLFF.

In regard to this clonotype: This clone may be a read error of a much larger clone one base away. The V and J genes are TRBV2 and TRBJ1-5; 9 nucleotides match TRBD1. CDR1 and CDR2 (germline): SNHLY, FYNNEI. With 4 bases clipped from V and 2 bases from J, the junction kept 15 bases outside the gene matches. This CDR3 spans 19 amino acids. This CDR3 reads CASSGFLDRGFVGNQPQHF. CDR3 coding DNA: TGTGCCAGCAGTGGCTTCCTGGACAGGGGATTTGTGGGCAATCAGCCCCAGCATTTT.

A note on this clonotype: An end of the junction does not agree with germline; a read error may underlie this. This sequence joins TRBV10-3 and TRBJ2-7; TRBD1 aligns across 9 bases. The V gene's germline CDR1 is ENHRY and CDR2 SYGVKD. This CDR3 spans 14 amino acids. CDR3 sequence reads: CAVSYSGTGNAQYF. CDR3 DNA sequence: TGTGCCGTCAGCTATTCCGGGACAGGGAATGCGCAGTACTTC.

This clonotype appeared many times. The chain joins TRBV12-3 or TRBV12-4 to TRBJ1-2; 9 bases are a match to TRBD1. J gave up 4 bases and V 4 bases, and 4 bases lay outside the gene matches. The CDR3 is 14 amino acids. Here the CDR3 reads CASSWDRALYGYTF. The CDR3 region has the DNA TGTGCCAGCAGTTGGGACAGGGCACTCTATGGCTACACCTTC.

This clonotype was counted between two and nine times. The chain combines TRBV5-1 with TRBJ2-2; 9 bases match TRBD1. This CDR3 has 15 residues. Germline CDR1 SGHRS, CDR2 YFSETQ. The junction had 8 bases not matched to a gene; V was cut back by 5 bases and J by 6 bases. CDR3 nucleotide sequence: TGCGCCAGCAGATCGGACAGGGGAGGGTCCGGGGAGCTGTTTTTT. This codes for CASRSDRGGSGELFF.

To note about this clonotype: This clone may be a read error of a much larger clone one base away. The rearrangement uses TRBV20-1 and TRBJ2-7, with 7 bases aligning to TRBD1. V lost 6 bases and J lost 8; bases outside the gene matches: 19. The CDR3 extends over 15 amino acids. The V gene's germline CDR1 is DFQATT and CDR2 SNEGSKA (reference sequence). CDR3 nucleotide sequence: TGCAGTGCATCCGGGACAGACGATTCCCAATACCAGCAGTACTTC. It encodes CSASGTDDSQYQQYF.

In the case of this clonotype: A read error may explain this, as a much larger clone is one base away. V and J are TRBV9 and TRBJ1-4, with a tentative D call TRBD1 (6 bases). Per germline, CDR1 SGDLS and CDR2 YYNGEE. The CDR3 has 15 amino acids. CDR3 sequence reads: CAGSVAEGVQEKLFF. CDR3 coding DNA: TGTGCCGGCAGCGTAGCTGAGGGGGTACAAGAAAAACTGTTTTTT.

The rearrangement joins TRBV20-1 to TRBJ2-7; perhaps D is TRBD1 or TRBD2 (5 bases each). Deletions cut 6 bases from V and 4 bases from J, with 13 bases between. CDR3 length: 12 amino acids. CDR1 is DFQATT and CDR2 is SNEGSKA in the germline V gene (reference sequence). The CDR3 protein is CSASREGYEQYF. DNA of the CDR3: TGCAGTGCCAGCCGTGAGGGGTACGAGCAGTACTTC.

This clonotype was seen more than once but under ten times. The chain links TRBV3-1 to TRBJ2-7; 9 bases fit TRBD1. After removal of 4 bases from V and 6 bases from J, the junction contained 10 bases not matched to a gene. The CDR3 has 15 residues. The V gene's germline CDR1 is LGHDT and CDR2 YNNKEL (reference sequence). This CDR3 is CASSRQVGQGSEQYF. CDR3 in DNA: TGTGCCAGCAGCCGTCAGGTGGGACAGGGAAGCGAGCAGTACTTC.

The gene calls are TRBV20-1 and TRBJ2-5; D not certain. Germline CDR1 reads DFQATT; CDR2 reads SNEGSKA (reference sequence). V was trimmed by 6 bases and J by 4 bases, leaving 18 bases between them. The CDR3 extends over 14 amino acids. The CDR3 loop is CSASSPPALETQYF. DNA for the CDR3: TGCAGTGCCAGCTCACCACCGGCATTAGAGACCCAGTACTTC.

This clonotype has more than one count but fewer than ten. V is TRBV6-1 and J is TRBJ2-5, with 12 bases that match TRBD2. The junction had 8 bases not matched to a gene; V was cut back by 6 bases and J by 3 bases. Germline loops: CDR1 MNHNS, CDR2 SASEGT. This CDR3 contains 16 residues. The DNA of the CDR3 is TGTGCCAGCAGCCTCTCTAGCGGGGGGGTTAAAGAGACCCAGTACTTC. Its translation is CASSLSSGGVKETQYF.

This clonotype was picked up a small number of times. This sequence joins TRBV6-6 and TRBJ1-3; no definite D call. V was shortened by 3 bases and J by 0 bases, with 6 bases between the two germline ends. Germline-derived CDR1 and CDR2 are MNHNY and SVGAGI (reference sequence). The CDR3 totals 14 residues. The CDR3 loop is CASSYGSSGNTIYF. The DNA of the CDR3 is TGTGCCAGCAGTTATGGAAGCTCTGGAAACACCATATATTTT.

This clonotype turned up a few times. The V gene is TRBV5-6, the J gene TRBJ1-5; D possibly corresponds to TRBD1 (5 bases). Germline values: CDR1 SGHDT, CDR2 YYEEEE. V was clipped by 5 bases and J by 2 bases, with 17 bases between them. This CDR3 has 16 residues. CDR3 amino acids: CASSLKRDERNQPQHF. CDR3 coding DNA: TGTGCCAGCAGTCTGAAGCGGGACGAACGCAATCAGCCCCAGCATTTT.

The gene calls are TRBV7-6 and TRBJ1-6; possible D gene TRBD1, 5 bases. Trimming shortened V by 6 bases and J by 7 bases, and 19 bases separated the two germline ends. The CDR3 covers 16 residues. Germline V gene data show CDR1 as SGHVS and CDR2 as FNYEAQ. The CDR3 coding sequence is TGTGCCAGCAGTTTGTCACCGTGGGGCGGCAATTCACCCCTCCACTTT. Translation: CASSLSPWGGNSPLHF. Full variable domain (outside the CDR3, taken from reference TRBV7-6 and TRBJ1-6): GAGVSQSPRYKVTKRGQDVALRCDPISGHVSLYWYRQALGQGPEFLTYFNYEAQQDKSGLPNDRFSAERPEGSISTLTIQRTEQRDSAMYRCASSLSPWGGNSPLHFGNGTRLTVT.

The chain uses TRBV19 and TRBJ1-2, with D unresolved. The germline gives CDR1 LNHDA, CDR2 SQIVND (reference sequence). The CDR3 consists of 15 residues. V lost 9 bases and J 5 bases, leaving 22 bases between the germline ends. The CDR3 is CASSPSSEFGYGYTF. CDR3 bases: TGTGCCAGCTCACCAAGTAGCGAGTTCGGATATGGCTACACCTTC.

The table lists this clonotype with many counts. This chain uses TRBV29-1 with TRBJ1-2; no firm D call. Between the trimmed V and J ends, which lost 3 bases and 0 bases, there was a span of 8 bases. The CDR3 has 13 amino acids. Germline-derived CDR1 and CDR2 are SQVTM and ANQGSEA. For the CDR3, the DNA is TGCAGCGTTGAGGCCGGTACTAACTATGGCTACACCTTC. It encodes CSVEAGTNYGYTF.

This clonotype was seen a handful of times. This CDR3 reads CASSYDETADQPQHF. The CDR3, as DNA: TGTGCCAGCAGTTACGATGAGACGGCTGATCAGCCCCAGCATTTT. The chain combines TRBV28 with TRBJ1-5; D unclear. This CDR3 has 15 residues. With 4 bases removed from V and 5 bases from J, the gap between germline ends came to 15 bases. Germline CDR1 MDHEN, CDR2 SYDVKM. Looking up the rest from reference TRBV28 and TRBJ1-5 gives the full variable domain: DVKVTQSSRYLVKRTGEKVFLECVQDMDHENMFWYRQDPGLGLRLIYFSYDVKMKEKGDIPEGYSVSREKKERFSLILESASTNQTSMYLCASSYDETADQPQHFGDGTRLSIL.

The rearrangement links TRBV7-9 to TRBJ2-2; D gene uncertain. Germline-derived CDR1 and CDR2 are SEHNR and FQNEAQ (reference sequence). V gave up 6 bases and J gave up 5 bases, with 13 bases separating them. The CDR3 covers 14 residues. Here the CDR3 reads CASSPPWATGELFF. In nucleotides, the CDR3 is TGTGCCAGCAGTCCCCCTTGGGCAACCGGGGAGCTGTTTTTT. The variable domain in full, completed from reference TRBV7-9 and TRBJ2-2, reads DTGVSQNPRHKITKRGQNVTFRCDPISEHNRLYWYRQTLGQGPEFLTYFQNEAQLEKSRLLSDRFSAERPKGSFSTLEIQRTEQGDSAMYLCASSPPWATGELFFGEGSRLTVL.

For this clonotype: A much larger clone lies a single base off, so this may be a read error. This chain connects TRBV19 to TRBJ2-2, with a weak D call TRBD2 (6 bases). The CDR3 length is 14 residues. CDR1 is LNHDA and CDR2 is SQIVND in the germline V gene (reference sequence). CDR3 loop: CASRLAPNTGGLFF. CDR3 nucleotides: TGTGCCAGTAGATTGGCCCCGAACACCGGGGGGCTGTTTTTT.

The chain uses TRBV20-1 and TRBJ1-6; D may be TRBD1 (6 bases). V was shortened by 3 bases and J by 8 bases, with 11 bases between the two germline ends. This CDR3 contains 13 residues. CDR1 DFQATT and CDR2 SNEGSKA come from the germline V gene (reference sequence). CDR3 bases: TGCAGTGCTAGTTCACAGGGATATTCACCCCTCCACTTT. Its protein is CSASSQGYSPLHF.

This clonotype was observed at least ten times. V and J are TRBV6-2 or TRBV6-3 and TRBJ2-7; maybe TRBD2 (5 bases). The CDR3 has 10 residues. Trimming removed 8 bases at V and 12 bases at J, with 14 bases between. CDR1 is MNHEY and CDR2 is SVGEGT in the germline V gene. The CDR3 DNA follows: TGTGCCAGCCATCGGGGAGCATTGTACTTC. Its protein is CASHRGALYF.

CDR3 coding DNA: TGCAGTGCTCCCTCCCACGGGTTAGGTGTCGGCTACACCTTC. Protein product: CSAPSHGLGVGYTF. The chain employs TRBV20-1 and TRBJ1-2; unclear D gene. The ends were cut back, 5 bases at V and 8 bases at J, with 21 bases in the middle. This CDR3 is built from 14 residues. Germline V lookup: CDR1 DFQATT, CDR2 SNEGSKA (reference sequence).

This clonotype was detected only a few times. This chain uses TRBV6-2 or TRBV6-3 with TRBJ1-1; D might be TRBD1 (5 bases). The CDR3 is made up of 13 amino acids. V was clipped by 3 bases and J by 4 bases, with 9 bases between them. CDR1 and CDR2 (germline): MNHEY, SVGEGT. The DNA for the CDR3 is TGTGCCAGCAGTTATTATGGGGGCACTGAAGCTTTCTTT. Its translation is CASSYYGGTEAFF.

The gene calls are TRBV11-2 and TRBJ2-7; 9 positions match TRBD1. This CDR3 spans 16 amino acids. Germline CDR1 and CDR2: SGHAT and FQNNGV. V lost 3 bases and J lost 3; bases outside the gene matches: 9. Here the CDR3 reads CASSFKSTGGGYEQYF. CDR3 coding DNA: TGTGCCAGCAGCTTTAAGAGCACAGGGGGCGGCTACGAGCAGTACTTC.

The gene calls are TRBV5-1 and TRBJ2-2; the match to TRBD1 covers 7 bases. Trimming removed 5 bases from V and 6 bases from J; junction bases left unmatched: 7. Per germline, CDR1 SGHRS and CDR2 YFSETQ. The CDR3 contains 14 residues. The CDR3 loop is CASSVGGSSGELFF. CDR3 DNA: TGCGCCAGCAGTGTAGGGGGCTCGTCCGGGGAGCTGTTTTTT.